This TCR beta chain was obtained from a study of Graves' ophthalmopathy and Graves' hyperthyroidism. General study results and limits: Blood also held most thyroid clonotypes expanded above 0.001 frequency. In predicting ophthalmopathy progression, the model reached 70% to 71% sensitivity and 72.22% specificity.

Points on this clonotype: Its antigen is currently unknown.

V was clipped by 3 bases and J by 2 bases; unmatched bases: 3. The V gene's germline CDR1 is KGHSH and CDR2 LQKENI. This CDR3 contains 14 residues. RNA transcripts were the source from which TCR beta CDR3 regions were amplified. First-round RT-PCR employed HTBI primers, with a second-round multiplex PCR after it. TCRdb redid the calling of the multiplex PCR reads with MiXCR, one entry per CDR3 protein. The repertoire holds almost 400,000 distinct CDR3 sequences, with around 18% as singletons. Other autoimmune diseases, uncontrolled infections, pregnancy or lactation led to the exclusion of patients. The chain has TRBV18 and TRBJ2-7; 8 nucleotides align to TRBD1. This TCR came from a woman aged 18-29 years with Graves' ophthalmopathy. Sequencing input: peripheral blood. CDR3 DNA sequence: TGTGCCAGCTCACCGAGGGACAGGACCTACGAGCAGTACTTC. It is translated as CASSPRDRTYEQYF.